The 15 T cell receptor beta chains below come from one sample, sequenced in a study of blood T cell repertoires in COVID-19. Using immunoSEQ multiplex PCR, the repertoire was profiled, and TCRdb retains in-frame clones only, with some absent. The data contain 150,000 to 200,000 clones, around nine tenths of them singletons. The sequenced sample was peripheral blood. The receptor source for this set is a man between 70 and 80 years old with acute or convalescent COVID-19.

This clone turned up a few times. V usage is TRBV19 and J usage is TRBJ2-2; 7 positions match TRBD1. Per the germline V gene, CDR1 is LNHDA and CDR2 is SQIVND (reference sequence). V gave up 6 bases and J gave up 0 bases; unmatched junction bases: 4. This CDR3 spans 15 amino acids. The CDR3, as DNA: TGTGCCAGTAGACAGGGACAGACGAACACCGGGGAGCTGTTTTTT. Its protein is CASRQGQTNTGELFF.

For the CDR3, the DNA is TGTGCCAGCAGTTACTCGTACAGGGGCCCGGTATATACGCAGTATTTT. It encodes CASSYSYRGPVYTQYF. The chain recombines TRBV6-2 or TRBV6-3 with TRBJ2-3; 7 nucleotides match TRBD1. V was clipped by 0 bases and J by 7 bases; unmatched bases: 10. In germline, CDR1 is MNHEY, CDR2 SVGEGT. This CDR3 spans 16 amino acids.

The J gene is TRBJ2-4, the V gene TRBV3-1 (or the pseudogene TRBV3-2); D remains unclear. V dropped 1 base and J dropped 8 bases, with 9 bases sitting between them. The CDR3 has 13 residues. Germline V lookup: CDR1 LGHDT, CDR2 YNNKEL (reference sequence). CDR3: CASSQASGDIQYF. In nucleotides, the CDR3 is TGTGCCAGCAGCCAAGCCAGTGGAGACATTCAGTACTTC.

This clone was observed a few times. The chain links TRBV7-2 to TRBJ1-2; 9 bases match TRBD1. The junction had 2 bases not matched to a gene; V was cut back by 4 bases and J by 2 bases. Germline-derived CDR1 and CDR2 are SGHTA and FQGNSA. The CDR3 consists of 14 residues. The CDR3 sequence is CASSSGTGNYGYTF. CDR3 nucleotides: TGTGCCAGCAGCTCAGGGACAGGGAACTATGGCTACACCTTC.

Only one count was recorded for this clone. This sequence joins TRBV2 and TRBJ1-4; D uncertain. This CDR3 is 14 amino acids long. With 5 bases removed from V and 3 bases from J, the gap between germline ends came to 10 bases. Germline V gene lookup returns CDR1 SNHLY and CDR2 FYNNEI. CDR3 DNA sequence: TGTGCCAGCAGTCCCGGAGGATCTAATGAAAAACTGTTTTTT. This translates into CASSPGGSNEKLFF.

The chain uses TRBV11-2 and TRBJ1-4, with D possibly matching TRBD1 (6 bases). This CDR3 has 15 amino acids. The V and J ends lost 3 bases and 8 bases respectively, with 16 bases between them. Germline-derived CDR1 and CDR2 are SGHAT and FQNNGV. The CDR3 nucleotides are TGTGCCAGCAGCTTGATGCGGGGGGGGGCGGAAAAACTGTTTTTT. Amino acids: CASSLMRGGAEKLFF.

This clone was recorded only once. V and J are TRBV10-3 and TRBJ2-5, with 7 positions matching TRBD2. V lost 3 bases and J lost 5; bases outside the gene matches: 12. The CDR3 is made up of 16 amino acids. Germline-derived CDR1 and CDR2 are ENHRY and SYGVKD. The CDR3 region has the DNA TGTGCCATCAGTGATAGCGGGCCCTCCCAGAGGGAGACCCAGTACTTC. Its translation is CAISDSGPSQRETQYF.

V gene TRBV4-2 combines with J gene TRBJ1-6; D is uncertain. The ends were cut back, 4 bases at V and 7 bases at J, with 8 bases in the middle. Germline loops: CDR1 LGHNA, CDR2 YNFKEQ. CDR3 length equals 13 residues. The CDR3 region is CASSPEKNSPLHF. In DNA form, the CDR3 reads TGTGCCAGCAGCCCCGAGAAGAATTCACCCCTCCACTTT.

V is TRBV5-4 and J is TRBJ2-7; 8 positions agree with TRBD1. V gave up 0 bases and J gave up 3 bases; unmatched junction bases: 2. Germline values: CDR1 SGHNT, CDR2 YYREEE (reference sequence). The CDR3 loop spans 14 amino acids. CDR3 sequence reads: CASSLADRDYEQYF. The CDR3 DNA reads TGTGCCAGCAGCTTGGCGGACAGGGACTACGAGCAGTACTTC.

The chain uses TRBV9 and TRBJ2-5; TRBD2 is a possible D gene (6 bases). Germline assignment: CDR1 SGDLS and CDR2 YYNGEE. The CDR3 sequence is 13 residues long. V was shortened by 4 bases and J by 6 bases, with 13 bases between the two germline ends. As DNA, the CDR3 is TGTGCCAGCAGCCTTTACGGGGGAAAGACCCAGTACTTC. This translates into CASSLYGGKTQYF. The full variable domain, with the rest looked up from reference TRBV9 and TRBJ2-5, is DSGVTQTPKHLITATGQRVTLRCSPRSGDLSVYWYQQSLDQGLQFLIQYYNGEERAKGNILERFSAQQFPDLHSELNLSSLELGDSALYFCASSLYGGKTQYFGPGTRLLVL.

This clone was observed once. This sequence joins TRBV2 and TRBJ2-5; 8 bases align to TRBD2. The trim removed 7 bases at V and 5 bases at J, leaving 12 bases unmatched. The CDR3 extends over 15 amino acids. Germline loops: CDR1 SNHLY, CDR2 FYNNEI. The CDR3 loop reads CASTPSGGGYETQYF. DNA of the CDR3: TGTGCCAGCACCCCCTCGGGGGGGGGTTATGAGACCCAGTACTTC.

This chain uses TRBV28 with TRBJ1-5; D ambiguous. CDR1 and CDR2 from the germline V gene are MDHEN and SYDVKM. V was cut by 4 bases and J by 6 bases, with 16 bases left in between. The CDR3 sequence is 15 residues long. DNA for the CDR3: TGTGCCAGCAGTTCACTCGGGGTTTATAGTCAGCCCCAGCATTTT. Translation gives CASSSLGVYSQPQHF.

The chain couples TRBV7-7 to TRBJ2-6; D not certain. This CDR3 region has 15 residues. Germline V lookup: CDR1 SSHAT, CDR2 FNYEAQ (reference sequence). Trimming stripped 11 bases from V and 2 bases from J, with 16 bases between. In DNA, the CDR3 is TGTGCCCTGTCCGGAGTTTCTGCTGGGGCCAACGTCCTGACTTTC. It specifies CALSGVSAGANVLTF.

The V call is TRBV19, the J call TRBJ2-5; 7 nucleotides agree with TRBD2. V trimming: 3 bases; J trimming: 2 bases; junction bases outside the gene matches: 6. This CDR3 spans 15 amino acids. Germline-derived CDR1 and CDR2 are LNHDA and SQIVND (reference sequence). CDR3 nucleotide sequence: TGTGCCAGTAGTATGTCGAGCGGGGAACAAGAGACCCAGTACTTC. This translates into CASSMSSGEQETQYF.

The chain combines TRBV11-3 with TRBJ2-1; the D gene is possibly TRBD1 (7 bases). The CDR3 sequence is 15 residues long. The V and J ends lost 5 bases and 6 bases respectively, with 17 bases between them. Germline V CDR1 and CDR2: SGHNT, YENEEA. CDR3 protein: CASSEGGTESNEQFF. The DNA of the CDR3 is TGTGCCAGCAGCGAAGGGGGGACAGAGTCCAATGAGCAGTTCTTC.